Each of the 17 T cell receptor beta chains below was sequenced from the same sample in a study of T cells in Graves' hyperthyroidism and ophthalmopathy. Using RNA transcripts as the source, TCR beta CDR3 regions were amplified. HTBI primers were the set used in a first-round RT-PCR of the TCR CDR3. MiXCR, applied by TCRdb to the multiplex PCR reads, yields one record per CDR3 protein. The sample has around 440,000 distinct CDR3 sequences, 15% to 18% seen once; the top ten hold 7.7%. Sequenced material: blood. The receptor set was obtained from a woman under 30 with Graves' hyperthyroidism.

This clonotype came up many times. DNA for the CDR3: TGCGCCAGCAGCTTGTCGCGGGGCTATGGCTACACCTTC. Protein sequence: CASSLSRGYGYTF. This chain joins TRBV5-1 and TRBJ1-2; D call uncertain. The CDR3 extends over 13 amino acids. Germline CDR1 and CDR2: SGHRS and YFSETQ. The V end was cut by 1 base, the J end by 4 bases, with 8 bases between.

This clonotype was recorded many times. V gene TRBV6-5 combines with J gene TRBJ2-5; the D call may be TRBD1 or TRBD2 (6 bases each). The CDR3 extends over 16 amino acids. Germline CDR1 reads MNHEY; CDR2 reads SVGAGI. The ends were cut back, 4 bases at V and 1 base at J, with 16 bases in the middle. DNA for the CDR3: TGTGCCAGCAGTTCACGCGGGACACCGGGCCAAGAGACCCAGTACTTC. Translating gives CASSSRGTPGQETQYF.

Written as DNA, the CDR3 is TGTGCCAGCAGTTTAACGAGAACGGGAAGGGGCCCCGGGGAGCTGTTTTTT. Translated, it gives CASSLTRTGRGPGELFF. The rearrangement joins TRBV27 to TRBJ2-2; D is tentatively TRBD1 or TRBD2 (5 bases each). Trimming cost V 2 bases and J 6 bases, with 19 bases left between them. The CDR3 runs 17 residues. The germline CDR1 and CDR2 sequences are MNHEY and SMNVEV (reference sequence).

The chain employs TRBV30 and TRBJ2-5, with a weak D call TRBD2 (5 bases). Germline loops: CDR1 GTSNPN, CDR2 SVGIG (reference sequence). The CDR3 sequence is 13 residues long. Trimming left V 4 bases short and J 5 bases short, with 14 bases between. DNA for the CDR3: TGTGCCTGGATGGCTAGCATACAGGAGACCCAGTACTTC. Amino acid sequence: CAWMASIQETQYF.

This clonotype showed up many times. The chain has TRBV9 and TRBJ2-5; 9 nucleotides match TRBD2. The V and J ends lost 0 bases and 1 base, in that order; junction bases with no gene match: 1. In germline, CDR1 is SGDLS, CDR2 YYNGEE. This CDR3 comprises 15 residues. The CDR3 DNA is TGTGCCAGCAGCGTAGAGACTAGCGGCCAAGAGACCCAGTACTTC. It specifies CASSVETSGQETQYF.

This clonotype was recorded at least ten times. V and J are TRBV5-1 and TRBJ2-7; 11 bases line up with TRBD1. This CDR3 spans 15 amino acids. Trimming at V came to 5 bases and at J to 0 bases, leaving 4 bases not matched to a gene. Germline V gene lookup returns CDR1 SGHRS and CDR2 YFSETQ. CDR3 bases: TGCGCCAGCAGATCCGGGACAGGGGGCTCCTACGAGCAGTACTTC. This sequence encodes CASRSGTGGSYEQYF. Combining the CDR3 with reference TRBV5-1 and TRBJ2-7 gives the whole variable domain KAGVTQTPRYLIKTRGQQVTLSCSPISGHRSVSWYQQTPGQGLQFLFEYFSETQRNKGNFPGRFSGRQFSNSRSEMNVSTLELGDSALYLCASRSGTGGSYEQYFGPGTRLTVT.

This clonotype was counted many times. J is TRBJ2-7 and V is TRBV7-9; the match to TRBD1 covers 7 bases. The CDR3 sequence is 16 residues long. Per germline, CDR1 SEHNR and CDR2 FQNEAQ (reference sequence). V lost 5 bases, J lost 2 bases, and 12 bases stayed unmatched. For the CDR3, the DNA is TGTGCCAGCAGCACCCATAGGACAGGTCCGACCTACGAGCAGTACTTC. Translating gives CASSTHRTGPTYEQYF.

This clonotype was counted between two and nine times. The V call is TRBV4-1, the J call TRBJ2-3; perhaps TRBD1 as D (6 bases). Germline V lookup: CDR1 MGHRA, CDR2 YSYEKL. V lost 0 bases, J lost 2 bases, and 15 bases lay in between. CDR3 length: 17 amino acids. Here the CDR3 DNA reads TGCGCCAGCAGCCAAGACCACAGGGTCCGGGACACAGATACGCAGTATTTT. The encoded protein is CASSQDHRVRDTDTQYF.

V gene TRBV20-1 combines with J gene TRBJ2-7; 10 nucleotides agree with TRBD2. The CDR3 runs to 16 residues. Germline V CDR1 and CDR2: DFQATT, SNEGSKA (reference sequence). J was trimmed by 1 base and V by 0 bases; bases with no gene match: 6. CDR3 sequence reads: CSAREGPAGGSYEQYF. In DNA, the CDR3 is TGCAGTGCTAGAGAAGGGCCAGCGGGAGGGTCCTACGAGCAGTACTTC.

This clonotype occurred many times. The J gene is TRBJ2-1, the V gene TRBV20-1; maybe TRBD2 (9 bases). The CDR3 is made up of 20 amino acids. Germline CDR1 reads DFQATT; CDR2 reads SNEGSKA (reference sequence). Trimming cost V 3 bases and J 3 bases, with 30 bases left between them. The chain's CDR3 is CSAREPATGVLAGDYNEQFF. For the CDR3, the DNA is TGCAGTGCTAGGGAACCTGCGACAGGGGTGTTAGCGGGAGACTACAATGAGCAGTTCTTC.

In this sample, this clonotype turned up many times. The V gene is TRBV9, the J gene TRBJ2-3; possibly TRBD2 for D (5 bases). Per germline, CDR1 SGDLS and CDR2 YYNGEE. V dropped 7 bases and J dropped 3 bases, with 18 bases sitting between them. There are 15 residues in the CDR3. The CDR3 sequence: CASDVGRQATDTQYF. The CDR3 DNA is TGTGCCAGCGACGTTGGGAGACAAGCGACAGATACGCAGTATTTT. Based on the CDR3 plus reference TRBV9 and TRBJ2-3, the full variable domain is DSGVTQTPKHLITATGQRVTLRCSPRSGDLSVYWYQQSLDQGLQFLIQYYNGEERAKGNILERFSAQQFPDLHSELNLSSLELGDSALYFCASDVGRQATDTQYFGPGTRLTVL.

This clonotype was seen ten or more times. The chain recombines TRBV5-1 with TRBJ1-2; no definite D call. Germline V lookup: CDR1 SGHRS, CDR2 YFSETQ. The germline V and J ends were trimmed by 0 bases and 4 bases, with 13 bases remaining between them. The CDR3 has 15 amino acids. The CDR3 is CASSLGATLTYGYTF. CDR3 sequence (DNA): TGCGCCAGCAGCTTGGGTGCGACCCTTACCTATGGCTACACCTTC. The full variable domain, completed using reference TRBV5-1 and TRBJ1-2, is KAGVTQTPRYLIKTRGQQVTLSCSPISGHRSVSWYQQTPGQGLQFLFEYFSETQRNKGNFPGRFSGRQFSNSRSEMNVSTLELGDSALYLCASSLGATLTYGYTFGSGTRLTVV.

This clonotype was seen at least ten times. The chain is built from TRBV3-1 and TRBJ2-6; D not certain. This CDR3 comprises 16 residues. The V gene lost 3 bases and the J gene lost 2 bases, with 11 bases spanning the gap. Germline CDR1 reads LGHDT; CDR2 reads YNNKEL (reference sequence). DNA of the CDR3: TGTGCCAGCAGCCAGTACGGGCGGACTGGGGCCAACGTCCTGACTTTC. This sequence encodes CASSQYGRTGANVLTF.

This clonotype was observed at least ten times. The gene calls are TRBV18 and TRBJ2-2; D may correspond to TRBD1 or TRBD2 (5 bases each). From germline, CDR1 is KGHSH and CDR2 LQKENI. V lost 4 bases, J lost 0 bases, and 12 bases lay in between. The CDR3 extends over 16 amino acids. The CDR3 region is CASSLLGDPNTGELFF. CDR3 sequence (DNA): TGTGCCAGCTCACTATTGGGGGACCCGAACACCGGGGAGCTGTTTTTT.

This chain connects TRBV3-1 to TRBJ2-5; 7 nucleotides line up with TRBD1. The ends lost 0 bases at V and 2 bases at J; junction bases unmatched: 3. Germline assignment: CDR1 LGHDT and CDR2 YNNKEL (reference sequence). CDR3 length: 15 amino acids. The CDR3 reads CASSQETGSQETQYF. CDR3 nucleotide sequence: TGTGCCAGCAGCCAAGAGACAGGGAGTCAAGAGACCCAGTACTTC.

This clonotype was observed a handful of times. DNA of the CDR3: TGTGCCAGCAGTCGACAGGGGGCGTTCGGGGTCCTCCACTTT. It translates to CASSRQGAFGVLHF. This chain joins TRBV6-1 and TRBJ1-6, with 10 bases that match TRBD1. V lost 5 bases, J lost 15 bases, and 10 bases stayed unmatched. Germline V gene lookup returns CDR1 MNHNS and CDR2 SASEGT. The CDR3 extends over 14 amino acids.

This clonotype came up many times. The chain employs TRBV28 and TRBJ2-1; 8 positions agree with TRBD1. The CDR3 loop spans 13 amino acids. Trimming at V came to 9 bases and at J to 5 bases, leaving 6 bases not matched to a gene. Germline CDR1 MDHEN, CDR2 SYDVKM. The CDR3 region is CASARGHDNEQFF. The CDR3 DNA sequence: TGTGCCAGTGCCAGGGGGCACGACAATGAGCAGTTCTTC. The full variable domain, in which reference TRBV28 and TRBJ2-1 provide the parts outside the CDR3, is DVKVTQSSRYLVKRTGEKVFLECVQDMDHENMFWYRQDPGLGLRLIYFSYDVKMKEKGDIPEGYSVSREKKERFSLILESASTNQTSMYLCASARGHDNEQFFGPGTRLTVL.